One and the same sample provided the 21 T cell receptor beta chains below, sequenced in a study of T cell responses to AZD1222 COVID-19 vaccine. Some clones are missing from TCRdb's copy, which holds only in-frame ones; the method was immunoSEQ multiplex PCR. The sample has 180,000 or so clones; around 89% are singletons. The sample consisted of peripheral blood, taken 28 days after the second dose of the MenACWY control vaccine. Every receptor here comes from an adult who received the MenACWY meningococcal vaccine as a control.

The rearrangement links TRBV18 to TRBJ1-1; maybe TRBD1 (5 bases). V was trimmed by 3 bases and J by 6 bases, leaving 8 bases between them. The CDR3 totals 12 residues. The germline V gene has CDR1 KGHSH and CDR2 LQKENI. CDR3 in amino acids: CASSPQGAEAFF. CDR3 coding DNA: TGTGCCAGCTCACCCCAGGGCGCTGAAGCTTTCTTT.

The chain joins TRBV18 to TRBJ1-2; the D gene is possibly TRBD1 (5 bases). Germline CDR1 and CDR2: KGHSH and LQKENI. Trimming cost V 6 bases and J 1 base, with 12 bases left between them. The CDR3 runs to 14 residues. This CDR3 reads CASSPGPINYGYTF. The CDR3 DNA reads TGTGCCAGCTCCCCGGGACCGATTAACTATGGCTACACCTTC.

The rearrangement uses TRBV11-3 and TRBJ2-5; 8 bases agree with TRBD2. The V segment lost 1 base and the J segment 2 bases; nucleotides outside the gene matches: 15. The CDR3 covers 19 residues. Germline V lookup: CDR1 SGHNT, CDR2 YENEEA. CDR3 nucleotide sequence: TGTGCCAGCAGCTTAGGTGAAGGGTCTACTAGCGGACCACAAGAGACCCAGTACTTC. Translation gives CASSLGEGSTSGPQETQYF. Full variable domain (remainder filled in from reference TRBV11-3 and TRBJ2-5): EAGVVQSPRYKIIEKKQPVAFWCNPISGHNTLYWYLQNLGQGPELLIRYENEEAVDDSQLPKDRFSAERLKGVDSTLKIQPAELGDSAVYLCASSLGEGSTSGPQETQYFGPGTRLLVL.

The sample holds a few counts of this clone. This chain connects TRBV29-1 to TRBJ1-2; D call uncertain. Germline-derived CDR1 and CDR2 are SQVTM and ANQGSEA. CDR3 length: 12 residues. V was cut by 4 bases and J by 4 bases, with 10 bases left in between. Here the CDR3 reads CSVGLLPYGYTF. CDR3 nucleotide sequence: TGCAGCGTTGGCCTTCTCCCCTATGGCTACACCTTC.

The chain recombines TRBV19 with TRBJ2-7; D uncertain. Trimming took off 4 bases at V and 2 bases at J, with 21 bases between the two ends. CDR1 is LNHDA, CDR2 SQIVND, per germline (reference sequence). This CDR3 comprises 17 residues. The CDR3 sequence is CASSNKRQTTLPYEQYF. The CDR3 DNA reads TGTGCCAGTAGTAATAAGAGGCAGACCACACTTCCCTACGAGCAGTACTTC.

The genes are TRBV28 and TRBJ2-7, with TRBD1 matching 10 bases. The CDR3 runs to 14 residues. Trimming took 5 bases from V and 7 from J; bases not matched to a gene: 8. Germline lookup yields CDR1 MDHEN and CDR2 SYDVKM. Written as DNA, the CDR3 is TGTGCCAGCAGTACACCGGGACAGGGGTGGGAGCAGTACTTC. This sequence encodes CASSTPGQGWEQYF.

The V and J genes are TRBV15 and TRBJ1-2; maybe TRBD1 (5 bases). Germline assignment: CDR1 LNHNV and CDR2 YYDKDF (reference sequence). Trimming cost V 1 base and J 3 bases, with 12 bases left between them. The CDR3 has 15 amino acids. Written as DNA, the CDR3 is TGTGCCACCAGCAGAGGCCATCGGGGCCACTATGGCTACACCTTC. This encodes CATSRGHRGHYGYTF.

This chain uses TRBV12-3 or TRBV12-4 with TRBJ2-7; D not certain. The CDR3 consists of 13 residues. Between the trimmed V and J ends, which lost 1 base and 4 bases, there was a span of 8 bases. CDR3 sequence reads: CASSLGGRYEQYF. Written as DNA, the CDR3 is TGTGCCAGCAGTTTAGGCGGTCGTTACGAGCAGTACTTC.

The V call is TRBV14, the J call TRBJ2-7; D remains ambiguous. The CDR3 has 14 residues. Germline-derived CDR1 and CDR2 are SGHDN and FVKESK. V lost 4 bases and J lost 5, with 15 bases in between. This CDR3 is CASSPSWALDEQYF. The DNA for the CDR3 is TGTGCCAGCAGCCCTTCTTGGGCTCTAGACGAGCAGTACTTC. The full variable domain, its missing parts supplied by reference TRBV14 and TRBJ2-7, is EAGVTQFPSHSVIEKGQTVTLRCDPISGHDNLYWYRRVMGKEIKFLLHFVKESKQDESGMPNNRFLAERTGGTYSTLKVQPAELEDSGVYFCASSPSWALDEQYFGPGTRLTVT.

The V and J genes are TRBV7-9 and TRBJ1-2; 7 positions agree with TRBD1. Germline assignment: CDR1 SEHNR and CDR2 FQNEAQ (reference sequence). V trimming: 6 bases; J trimming: 0 bases; junction bases outside the gene matches: 10. This CDR3 comprises 16 residues. The CDR3 DNA follows: TGTGCCAGCAGGTCAGGGGGTCTGACAGCTAACTATGGCTACACCTTC. This encodes CASRSGGLTANYGYTF.

The chain combines TRBV7-9 with TRBJ1-4, with D possibly being TRBD1 (6 bases). From germline, CDR1 is SEHNR and CDR2 FQNEAQ (reference sequence). The CDR3 has 16 residues. The germline V and J ends were trimmed by 4 bases and 0 bases, with 12 bases remaining between them. CDR3 in amino acids: CASSSRTAATNEKLFF. In nucleotides, the CDR3 is TGTGCCAGCAGCTCCCGGACAGCTGCAACTAATGAAAAACTGTTTTTT.

The chain carries TRBV2 and TRBJ1-1, with a weak D call TRBD1 (5 bases). V lost 3 bases and J lost 1, with 12 bases in between. The CDR3 loop spans 15 amino acids. Germline values: CDR1 SNHLY, CDR2 FYNNEI. The chain's CDR3 is CASSDKRGGNTEAFF. CDR3 bases: TGTGCCAGCAGTGATAAGAGGGGTGGGAACACTGAAGCTTTCTTT.

Only one count was recorded for this clone. The J gene is TRBJ2-5, the V gene TRBV7-2; 7 bases match TRBD2. CDR3 size: 17 residues. Trimming at V came to 1 base and at J to 4 bases, leaving 12 bases not matched to a gene. Germline-derived CDR1 and CDR2 are SGHTA and FQGNSA. This CDR3 is CASSLGWGGGSGETQYF. CDR3 bases: TGTGCCAGCAGCTTAGGCTGGGGCGGGGGAAGTGGAGAGACCCAGTACTTC.

CDR3 region: CASSLGRANTGELFF. The CDR3 DNA follows: TGTGCCAGCAGTTTAGGCAGGGCGAACACCGGGGAGCTGTTTTTT. The V and J genes are TRBV2 and TRBJ2-2, with D possibly matching TRBD1 (5 bases). Trimming removed 5 bases from V and 0 bases from J, with 10 bases in between. Per germline, CDR1 SNHLY and CDR2 FYNNEI. CDR3 size: 15 residues.

The gene calls are TRBV19 and TRBJ2-7; D is possibly TRBD1 (5 bases). The germline V and J ends were trimmed by 6 bases and 5 bases, with 14 bases remaining between them. The CDR3 loop spans 13 amino acids. Germline V gives CDR1 LNHDA, CDR2 SQIVND (reference sequence). DNA of the CDR3: TGTGCCAGTAGCCTTACTTACAGGAACGAGCAGTACTTC. Its protein product is CASSLTYRNEQYF.

CDR3 DNA sequence: TGCAGCGTTGAGGAAGGGGTAGTGAGTTGGACTGAAGCTTTCTTT. Protein sequence: CSVEEGVVSWTEAFF. This sequence joins TRBV29-1 and TRBJ1-1; D may be TRBD1 (5 bases). The V and J ends lost 3 bases and 5 bases respectively, with 19 bases between them. This CDR3 region has 15 residues. Germline assignment: CDR1 SQVTM and CDR2 ANQGSEA. Filled out from reference TRBV29-1 and TRBJ1-1, the complete variable domain reads SAVISQKPSRDICQRGTSLTIQCQVDSQVTMMFWYRQQPGQSLTLIATANQGSEATYESGFVIDKFPISRPNLTFSTLTVSNMSPEDSSIYLCSVEEGVVSWTEAFFGQGTRLTVV.

This chain connects TRBV28 to TRBJ1-1; D is unresolved. The CDR3 consists of 13 residues. V gave up 3 bases and J gave up 2 bases, with 7 bases separating them. From germline, CDR1 is MDHEN and CDR2 SYDVKM. The CDR3 region has the DNA TGTGCCAGCAGTTTTAGAGCTAACACTGAAGCTTTCTTT. Residues: CASSFRANTEAFF.

In its sample, this clone was seen a few times. This chain connects TRBV5-1 to TRBJ1-3, with D hard to call. CDR1 is SGHRS, CDR2 YFSETQ, per germline. This CDR3 has 16 amino acids. The ends were cut back, 1 base at V and 0 bases at J, with 11 bases in the middle. DNA of the CDR3: TGCGCCAGCAGCTTGAGTGGTGATACCTCTGGAAACACCATATATTTT. Encoded protein: CASSLSGDTSGNTIYF.

The chain carries TRBV12-3 or TRBV12-4 and TRBJ1-1, with TRBD1 identical over 8 bases. The CDR3 covers 11 residues. After removal of 6 bases from V and 10 bases from J, the junction contained 4 bases not matched to a gene. Here the CDR3 DNA reads TGTGCCAGCAGATACGGGACAGGAGCTTTCTTT. It codes for CASRYGTGAFF.

This chain connects TRBV28 to TRBJ1-5; maybe TRBD1 (6 bases). Germline values: CDR1 MDHEN, CDR2 SYDVKM. The CDR3 covers 15 residues. Trimming shortened V by 3 bases and J by 3 bases, and 12 bases separated the two germline ends. The CDR3 sequence: CASSFPGQPNQPQHF. CDR3 in DNA: TGTGCCAGCAGTTTCCCGGGACAACCCAATCAGCCCCAGCATTTT.

This chain uses TRBV30 with TRBJ2-1; D is ambiguous. The CDR3 has 16 residues. CDR1 is GTSNPN and CDR2 is SVGIG in the germline V gene (reference sequence). Trimming took off 3 bases at V and 1 base at J, with 16 bases between the two ends. CDR3: CAWRAFRPQSYNEQFF. CDR3 nucleotide sequence: TGTGCCTGGAGGGCTTTTCGTCCCCAATCCTACAATGAGCAGTTCTTC. The whole variable domain, remainder taken from reference TRBV30 and TRBJ2-1, is SQTIHQWPATLVQPVGSPLSLECTVEGTSNPNLYWYRQAAGRGLQLLFYSVGIGQISSEVPQNLSASRPQDRQFILSSKKLLLSDSGFYLCAWRAFRPQSYNEQFFGPGTRLTVL.